The TCR beta chain under discussion was sequenced for a study of T cells in narcolepsy. Study-level information: Patients with NT1 or NT2 and healthy control donors were enrolled. Study results and limitations: Reportedly, autoreactive clonotypes were serially detected in patients' blood but not controls'.

V dropped 5 bases and J dropped 1 base, with 11 bases sitting between them. There are 14 residues in the CDR3. CDR1 is MNHEY, CDR2 SVGAGI, per germline. Some clones are missing from TCRdb's copy, which holds only in-frame ones; the method was immunoSEQ multiplex PCR. Of more than 30,000 clones in the sample, around 75% were seen once. Comment on this clone: Its antigen is not known.

The rearrangement uses TRBV6-5 and TRBJ2-5; D possibly matches TRBD1 or TRBD2 (5 bases each). Material for sequencing was CD45RA- memory CD4+ T cells from PBMCs. The receptor was derived from a human donor with narcolepsy. CDR3 region: CASSRDGFQETQYF. CDR3 DNA: TGTGCCAGCAGTCGGGACGGATTCCAAGAGACCCAGTACTTC.